This T cell receptor beta chain derives from a study of siplizumab effects on memory and regulatory T cells. Study-level results: The majority of clones, roughly 80-95% of proliferating CD4+ or CD8+ clones, lacked an assignable naive or memory phenotype. The alloresponse seemed to draw substantially on naive T cells, which appeared more diverse than memory cells.

This clone was seen a handful of times. The antigen remains undetermined. The CDR3 runs to 13 residues. V was pared by 6 bases and J by 2 bases, with 11 bases between. Germline V gene lookup returns CDR1 SNHLY and CDR2 FYNNEI. Assayed TCR templates numbered 80,000 to 100,000 for each sample. Here immunoSEQ multiplex PCR was the method, and the copy in TCRdb shows in-frame clones only, minus some. The table shows about 110,000 clones, with just under 95% occurring only once. The J gene is TRBJ2-7, the V gene TRBV2; D is possibly TRBD2 (5 bases). This TCR was recovered from a human donor in good health. The source material was CD4+ T cells sorted from blood. The CDR3 spells CASRRDSPYEQYF. In DNA, the CDR3 is TGTGCCAGCAGACGGGATTCCCCCTACGAGCAGTACTTC.